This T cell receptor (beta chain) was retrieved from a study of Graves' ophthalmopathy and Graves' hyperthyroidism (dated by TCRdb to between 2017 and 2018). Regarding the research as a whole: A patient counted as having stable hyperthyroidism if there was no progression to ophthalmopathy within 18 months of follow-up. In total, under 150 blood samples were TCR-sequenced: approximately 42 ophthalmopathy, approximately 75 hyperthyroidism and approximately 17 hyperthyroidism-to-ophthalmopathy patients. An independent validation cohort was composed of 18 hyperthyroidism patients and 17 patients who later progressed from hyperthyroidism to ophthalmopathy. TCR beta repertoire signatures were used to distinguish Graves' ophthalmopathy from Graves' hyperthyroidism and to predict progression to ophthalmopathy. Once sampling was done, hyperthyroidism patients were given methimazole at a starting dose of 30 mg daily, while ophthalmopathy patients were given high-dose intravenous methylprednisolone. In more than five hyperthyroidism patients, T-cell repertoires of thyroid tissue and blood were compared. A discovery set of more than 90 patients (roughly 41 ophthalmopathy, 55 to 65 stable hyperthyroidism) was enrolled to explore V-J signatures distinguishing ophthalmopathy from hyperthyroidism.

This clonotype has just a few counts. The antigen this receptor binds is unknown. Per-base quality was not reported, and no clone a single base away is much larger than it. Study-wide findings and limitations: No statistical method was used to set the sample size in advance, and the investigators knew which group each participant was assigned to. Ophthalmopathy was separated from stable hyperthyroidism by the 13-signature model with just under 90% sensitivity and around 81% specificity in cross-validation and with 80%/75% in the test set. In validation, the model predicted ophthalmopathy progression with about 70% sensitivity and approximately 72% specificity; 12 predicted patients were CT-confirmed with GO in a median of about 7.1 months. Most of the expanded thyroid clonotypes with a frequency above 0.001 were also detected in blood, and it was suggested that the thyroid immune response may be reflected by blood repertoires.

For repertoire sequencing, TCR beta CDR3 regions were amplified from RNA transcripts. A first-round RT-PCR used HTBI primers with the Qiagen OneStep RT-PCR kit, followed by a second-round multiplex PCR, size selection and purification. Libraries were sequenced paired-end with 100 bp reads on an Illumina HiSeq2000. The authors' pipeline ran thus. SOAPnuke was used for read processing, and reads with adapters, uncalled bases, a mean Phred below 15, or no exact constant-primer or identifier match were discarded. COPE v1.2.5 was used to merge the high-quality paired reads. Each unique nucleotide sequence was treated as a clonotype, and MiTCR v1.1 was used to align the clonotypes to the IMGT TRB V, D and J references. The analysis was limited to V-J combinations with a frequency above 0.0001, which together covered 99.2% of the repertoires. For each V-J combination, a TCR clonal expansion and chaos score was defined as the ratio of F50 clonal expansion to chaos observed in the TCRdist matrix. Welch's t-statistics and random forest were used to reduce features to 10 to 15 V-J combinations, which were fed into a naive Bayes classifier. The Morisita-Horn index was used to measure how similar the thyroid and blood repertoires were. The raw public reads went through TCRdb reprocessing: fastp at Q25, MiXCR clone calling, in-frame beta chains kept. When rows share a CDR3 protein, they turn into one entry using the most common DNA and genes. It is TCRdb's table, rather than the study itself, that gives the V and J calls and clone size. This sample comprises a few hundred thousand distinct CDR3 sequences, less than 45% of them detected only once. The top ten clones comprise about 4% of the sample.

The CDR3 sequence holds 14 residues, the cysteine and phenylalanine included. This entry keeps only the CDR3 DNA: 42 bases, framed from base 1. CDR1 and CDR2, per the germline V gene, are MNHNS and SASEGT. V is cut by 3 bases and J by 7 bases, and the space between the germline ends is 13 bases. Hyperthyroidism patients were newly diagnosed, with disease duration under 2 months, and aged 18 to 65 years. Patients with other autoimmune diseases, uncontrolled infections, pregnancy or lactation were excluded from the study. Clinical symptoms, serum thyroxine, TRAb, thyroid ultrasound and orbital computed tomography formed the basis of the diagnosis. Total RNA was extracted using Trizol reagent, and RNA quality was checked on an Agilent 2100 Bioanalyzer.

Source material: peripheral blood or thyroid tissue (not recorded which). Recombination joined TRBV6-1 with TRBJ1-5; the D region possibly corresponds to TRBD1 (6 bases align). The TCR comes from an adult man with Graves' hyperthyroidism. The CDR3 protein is CASSDSGQIQPQHF. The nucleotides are TGTGCCAGCAGTGATTCCGGACAGATCCAGCCCCAGCATTTT.